A single T cell receptor beta chain is shown here with its context. Produced via immunoSEQ multiplex PCR; TCRdb's table is partial and in-frame only. The table lists some 230,000 clones, roughly nine tenths of them singletons. This sample was taken from a study of blood T cell repertoires in COVID-19. Study details: Samples of COVID-19 (acute and convalescent) were obtained from the United States, Italy and Spain. From T cells, B-cell-depleted T cells, or PBMCs came the material, which was cDNA or gDNA.

V shed 6 bases and J shed 5 bases, with 2 bases lying between them. This CDR3 comprises 11 residues. The V gene's germline CDR1 is SNHLY and CDR2 FYNNEI. The TCR originated in a woman aged 18 to 35 in a cohort exposed to, infected with or recovered from COVID-19 (not recorded which). This chain uses TRBV2 with TRBJ1-6; D unresolved. The sample taken for sequencing was PBMCs or T cells enriched from blood (not recorded which). In DNA form, the CDR3 reads TGTGCCAGCAGCAATAATTCACCCCTCCACTTT. Translating gives CASSNNSPLHF.